Listed below are T cell receptor beta chains from one sample, sequenced in a study of long-term antiretroviral therapy in people with HIV. The table came from immunoSEQ multiplex PCR; TCRdb's copy has only in-frame clones and leaves some out. Here the sample spans 20,000 to 30,000 clones, 85% to 90% being singletons. The starting material was unsorted PBMCs, obtained roughly 2.7 years after starting antiretroviral therapy. These receptors were collected from a man aged 35 to 55 with HIV. CDR3s include the opening cysteine and the closing phenylalanine or tryptophan. The D gene is left open where the match is weak. Rows give clone size only sometimes, using once, few, many, or a class for an expanded clone.

size	V	J	D	length	CDR3	DNA
.	TRBV5-1	TRBJ2-1	.	13	CASSPRVGNEQFF	TGCGCCAGCAGCCCCAGGGTGGGCAATGAGCAGTTCTTC
.	TRBV5-1	TRBJ2-1	.	12	CASTQGGNEQFF	TGCGCCAGCACCCAAGGGGGCAATGAGCAGTTCTTC
.	TRBV4-3	TRBJ2-1	.	15	CASSQDVVGFNEQFF	TGCGCCAGCAGCCAAGATGTAGTAGGTTTCAATGAGCAGTTCTTC
.	TRBV4-1	TRBJ2-7	.	13	CASSQRDSYEQYF	TGCGCCAGCAGCCAAAGGGACTCCTACGAGCAGTACTTC
medium-sized	TRBV19	TRBJ1-1	.	15	CASSIDLDSHTEAFF	TGTGCCAGTAGTATAGATTTGGACAGCCACACTGAAGCTTTCTTT
.	TRBV5-8	TRBJ2-7	.	12	CASSHRGYEQYF	TGTGCCAGCAGCCACCGGGGGTACGAGCAGTACTTC
.	TRBV10-3	TRBJ1-1	.	13	CAISESRNTEAFF	TGTGCCATCAGTGAGTCGAGGAACACTGAAGCTTTCTTT
.	TRBV19	TRBJ1-1	TRBD1	17	CASSIAAAGGYNTEAFF	TGTGCCAGTAGTATCGCAGCGGCAGGGGGGTACAACACTGAAGCTTTCTTT
.	TRBV6-5	TRBJ2-7	TRBD2	13	CASRRGLAHEQYF	TGTGCCAGCAGGAGGGGACTAGCTCACGAGCAGTACTTC
.	TRBV5-6	TRBJ1-4	.	15	CASSTPGPTNEKLFF	TGTGCCAGCAGCACACCGGGACCGACGAATGAAAAACTGTTTTTT
.	TRBV14	TRBJ1-5	.	14	CASSQAGGNQPQHF	TGTGCCAGCAGCCAAGCTGGGGGCAATCAGCCCCAGCATTTT
.	TRBV11-2	TRBJ2-7	TRBD2	14	CASSLEREGPEQYF	TGTGCCAGCAGCTTAGAGCGGGAGGGCCCCGAGCAGTACTTC
.	TRBV28	TRBJ2-7	.	10	CASSFREQYF	TGTGCCAGCAGTTTCCGCGAGCAGTACTTC
.	TRBV30	TRBJ1-5	TRBD1	18	CAWSSGTGGRVGNQPQHF	TGTGCCTGGAGCTCCGGGACAGGGGGCAGAGTAGGTAATCAGCCCCAGCATTTT
few	TRBV6-5	TRBJ1-5	TRBD1	14	CASSQGQGMQPQHF	TGTGCCAGCAGTCAGGGACAGGGCATGCAGCCCCAGCATTTT
.	TRBV27	TRBJ1-2	TRBD1	14	CASSLRTGGRGYTF	TGTGCCAGCAGTTTACGGACAGGGGGCCGCGGCTACACCTTC
.	TRBV2	TRBJ1-1	.	14	CASNYGQLNTEAFF	TGTGCCAGCAATTACGGACAACTTAACACTGAAGCTTTCTTT
.	TRBV2	TRBJ2-3	.	14	CASSEGQSTDTQYF	TGTGCCAGCAGTGAAGGACAGAGCACAGATACGCAGTATTTT
.	TRBV13	TRBJ2-7	TRBD1	15	CASSLPGTGLREQYF	TGTGCCAGCAGCCTTCCCGGGACAGGACTTCGCGAGCAGTACTTC
.	TRBV28	TRBJ1-4	.	19	CASSLWDLTGTSTNEKLFF	TGTGCCAGCAGTTTATGGGACTTAACCGGGACATCAACTAATGAAAAACTGTTTTTT
.	TRBV28	TRBJ1-5	.	15	CASSPTHQEGQPQHF	TGTGCCAGCAGTCCGACCCACCAGGAGGGCCAGCCCCAGCATTTT
.	TRBV28	TRBJ2-7	.	15	CASTLQGKASYEQYF	TGTGCCAGCACCCTACAGGGTAAAGCCAGTTACGAGCAGTACTTC
.	TRBV28	TRBJ2-3	.	15	CASSPPSAHTDTQYF	TGTGCCAGCAGTCCACCTAGCGCTCACACAGATACGCAGTATTTT
few	TRBV5-4	TRBJ2-2	.	12	CASRGAVGELFF	TGTGCCAGCAGGGGGGCAGTCGGGGAGCTGTTTTTT
.	TRBV19	TRBJ2-7	.	14	CATSMRDKPYEQYF	TGTGCCACCAGTATGAGGGACAAGCCCTACGAGCAGTACTTC
.	TRBV5-1	TRBJ2-1	.	14	CASSGGGGGNEQFF	TGCGCCAGCAGCGGAGGGGGGGGAGGCAATGAGCAGTTCTTC
.	TRBV30	TRBJ2-7	TRBD1	15	CAWSAPGQGIDQQYF	TGTGCCTGGAGCGCTCCGGGACAGGGAATAGACCAGCAGTACTTC
.	TRBV4-1	TRBJ2-6	.	20	CASSQIRTSLAPSGANVLTF	TGCGCCAGCAGCCAAATTAGGACGTCGTTAGCCCCCTCTGGGGCCAACGTCCTGACTTTC
.	TRBV19	TRBJ1-6	TRBD1	15	CASSMTGSYNSPLHF	TGTGCCAGTAGTATGACAGGGTCCTATAATTCACCCCTCCACTTT
.	TRBV7-3	TRBJ1-1	.	13	CASSLMGNTEAFF	TGTGCCAGCAGCTTAATGGGGAACACTGAAGCTTTCTTT
.	TRBV6-5	TRBJ1-1	.	15	CASSSTRGGWTEAFF	TGTGCCAGCAGTTCCACTCGAGGGGGATGGACTGAAGCTTTCTTT
.	TRBV4-1	TRBJ2-3	TRBD2	17	CASSRGRPGGSLDTQYF	TGCGCCAGCAGCCGCGGGCGGCCGGGAGGTAGTTTGGATACGCAGTATTTT
.	TRBV7-2	TRBJ2-1	.	14	CASSLKGTGGEQFF	TGTGCCAGCAGCTTAAAGGGAACGGGTGGTGAGCAGTTCTTC
.	TRBV5-1	TRBJ2-2	.	15	CASTPRGTNTGELFF	TGCGCCAGCACCCCGAGGGGGACGAACACCGGGGAGCTGTTTTTT
.	TRBV7-9	TRBJ2-3	TRBD2	16	CASSSMGLAVTDTQYF	TGTGCCAGCAGCTCGATGGGCCTAGCGGTGACAGATACGCAGTATTTT
once	TRBV11-2	TRBJ1-1	.	16	CASSLVAGAVGTEAFF	TGTGCCAGCAGCTTAGTAGCTGGTGCAGTAGGCACTGAAGCTTTCTTT
.	TRBV4-2	TRBJ2-7	TRBD2	17	CASSHPLSGTSGYEQYF	TGTGCCAGCAGCCACCCCCTAAGCGGGACTAGCGGCTACGAGCAGTACTTC
.	TRBV4-1	TRBJ2-2	TRBD2	16	CASSQGSGTYTGELFF	TGCGCCAGCAGCCAAGGTAGCGGGACGTACACCGGGGAGCTGTTTTTT
.	TRBV28	TRBJ2-7	.	12	CASSTGSYEQYF	TGTGCCAGCAGCACCGGCTCCTACGAGCAGTACTTC
once	TRBV30	TRBJ1-2	.	14	CAWSKRGINYGYTF	TGTGCCTGGAGTAAAAGAGGGATTAACTATGGCTACACCTTC
.	TRBV6-6	TRBJ1-5	.	13	CASSSASNQPQHF	TGTGCCAGCAGTTCAGCGAGCAATCAGCCCCAGCATTTT
.	TRBV4-2	TRBJ2-3	.	11	CASSQDSGPLF	TGTGCCAGCAGCCAAGATAGCGGCCCTTTATTT
.	TRBV7-2	TRBJ2-5	TRBD2	15	CASSLMPSGQETQYF	TGTGCCAGCAGCTTAATGCCTAGCGGGCAAGAGACCCAGTACTTC
.	TRBV9	TRBJ1-1	.	15	CASSVASRRNTEAFF	TGTGCCAGCAGCGTAGCTTCTAGGAGGAACACTGAAGCTTTCTTT
.	TRBV11-3	TRBJ2-7	TRBD2	13	CASSLGGENEQYF	TGTGCCAGCAGCCTTGGGGGGGAGAACGAGCAGTACTTC
.	TRBV5-1	TRBJ1-2	TRBD1	14	CASSASQGDYGYTF	TGCGCCAGCAGCGCCTCACAGGGGGACTATGGCTACACCTTC
.	TRBV10-3	TRBJ2-7	TRBD1	14	CAISEPGQSYEQYF	TGTGCCATCAGTGAGCCGGGACAGAGCTACGAGCAGTACTTC
.	TRBV4-2	TRBJ2-5	TRBD2	19	CASSHGSGGGQGSQETQYF	TGTGCCAGCAGCCACGGCTCCGGGGGGGGCCAAGGGAGTCAAGAGACCCAGTACTTC
.	TRBV4-3	TRBJ2-3	.	19	CASSQDFALEGRSTDTQYF	TGCGCCAGCAGCCAAGATTTTGCGCTCGAGGGGAGGAGCACAGATACGCAGTATTTT
.	TRBV6-1	TRBJ1-3	.	14	CASSERTTGNTIYF	TGTGCCAGCAGTGAACGCACAACTGGAAACACCATATATTTT
.	TRBV4-3	TRBJ1-4	.	18	CASSQDPAIRGANEKLFF	TGCGCCAGCAGCCAAGATCCGGCGATACGGGGGGCTAATGAAAAACTGTTTTTT